The entry below gives a single T cell receptor (beta chain) sequence along with its context. The antigen remains unidentified. The V gene lost 1 base and the J gene lost 4 bases, with 5 bases spanning the gap. CDR3 size: 13 residues. CDR1 is KGHSH and CDR2 is LQKENI in the germline V gene. These data originate in a study of T cell repertoires in cytomegalovirus infection. About the study: Well-studied HLA-B-restricted epitopes and recently identified HLA-C-restricted epitopes of CMV were both used in the study.

TCRdb re-analysed the reads in MiXCR, keeping a single row per CDR3 protein. Of a few hundred thousand distinct CDR3 sequences listed, roughly 46% are singletons. This TCR was recovered from a human donor in good health (CMV status not recorded). Some clones in this sample may be carry-over from other donors' samples. The chain uses TRBV18 and TRBJ2-1; D gene unclear. Here the sequenced sample was cultured PBMCs, taken from culture after CMV antigen stimulation. In nucleotides, the CDR3 is TGTGCCAGCTCACCACAGGAGTACAATGAGCAGTTCTTC. Protein: CASSPQEYNEQFF. The entire variable domain, with the rest obtained from reference TRBV18 and TRBJ2-1, is as follows: NAGVMQNPRHLVRRRGQEARLRCSPMKGHSHVYWYRQLPEEGLKFMVYLQKENIIDESGMPKERFSAEFPKEGPSILRIQQVVRGDSAAYFCASSPQEYNEQFFGPGTRLTVL.